A single sample is the source of the 8 T cell receptor beta chains below, sequenced in a study of T cells in Graves' hyperthyroidism and ophthalmopathy. Amplification of TCR beta CDR3 regions used RNA as the template. During a first-round RT-PCR of the TCR CDR3, the HTBI primer set was used. TCRdb analysed the multiplex PCR reads with MiXCR anew, one entry per CDR3 protein. The sample lists 350,000 to 400,000 distinct CDR3 sequences, about a fifth occurring once. The sample comprised blood. Receptors were obtained from a woman under 30 with Graves' hyperthyroidism.

V and J are TRBV6-1 and TRBJ1-1, with TRBD1 identical over 7 bases. From germline, CDR1 is MNHNS and CDR2 SASEGT. This CDR3 comprises 14 residues. V shed 8 bases and J 2 bases; nucleotides not matched to a gene: 8. CDR3 coding DNA: TGTGCCAGCCGGCCTGCAGGGGGAAACACTGAAGCTTTCTTT. Translation: CASRPAGGNTEAFF.

The rearrangement joins TRBV5-1 to TRBJ1-2, with D possibly being TRBD1 (6 bases). Trimming shortened V by 8 bases and J by 2 bases, and 13 bases separated the two germline ends. The CDR3 loop spans 13 amino acids. Germline values: CDR1 SGHRS, CDR2 YFSETQ. The CDR3 bases are TGCGCCAGTAATACAGGGAGCAACTATGGCTACACCTTC. Its protein product is CASNTGSNYGYTF.

At least ten counts were recorded for this clonotype. The rearrangement joins TRBV30 to TRBJ2-5; no firm D call. V was shortened by 5 bases and J by 2 bases, with 9 bases between the two germline ends. Germline CDR1 and CDR2: GTSNPN and SVGIG (reference sequence). The CDR3 loop spans 12 amino acids. The CDR3: CAWDSGQETQYF. As DNA, the CDR3 is TGTGCCTGGGACTCCGGACAAGAGACCCAGTACTTC.

There are many counts of this clonotype. The gene calls are TRBV11-1 and TRBJ1-5; 8 bases line up with TRBD1. Germline V CDR1 and CDR2: SGHAT, FQDESV (reference sequence). V lost 5 bases, J lost 3 bases, and 9 bases stayed unmatched. The CDR3 contains 16 residues. This CDR3 reads CASSTSRTGFNQPQHF. The CDR3 DNA follows: TGTGCCAGCAGCACCTCTAGGACAGGGTTCAATCAGCCCCAGCATTTT.

This clonotype was observed many times. The chain couples TRBV20-1 to TRBJ2-5, with 10 bases that match TRBD2. Germline trimming cut 6 bases from V and 5 bases from J; bases unmatched to any gene: 9. The CDR3 is made up of 14 amino acids. Germline CDR1 DFQATT, CDR2 SNEGSKA (reference sequence). CDR3 bases: TGCAGTGCCCTAGGGGCTAGCGGGGGTGAGACCCAGTACTTC. It is translated as CSALGASGGETQYF.

This clonotype was seen ten or more times. The chain has TRBV25-1 and TRBJ1-2; D remains ambiguous. The V and J ends lost 0 bases and 6 bases respectively, with 11 bases between them. Germline CDR1 MGHDK, CDR2 SYGVNS. CDR3 length equals 14 residues. This CDR3 reads CASSEYRQEDGYTF. DNA of the CDR3: TGTGCCAGCAGTGAATATAGGCAGGAAGATGGCTACACCTTC.

The rearrangement links TRBV6-1 to TRBJ1-2, with 7 bases lining up with TRBD1. Germline-derived CDR1 and CDR2 are MNHNS and SASEGT. V was clipped by 9 bases and J by 3 bases; unmatched bases: 7. The CDR3 has 13 amino acids. CDR3 in DNA: TGTGCCAGTAAGACAGGGAGGGACTATGGCTACACCTTC. Protein sequence: CASKTGRDYGYTF.

Worth noting for this clonotype: With a much larger clone just one base away, this may be a read error. The V call is TRBV19, the J call TRBJ2-5, with TRBD2 identical over 10 bases. The CDR3 spans 15 residues. Germline V gene data show CDR1 as LNHDA and CDR2 as SQIVND (reference sequence). Here the CDR3 reads CASSIERGGRKTQDF. The CDR3 DNA sequence: TGTGCCAGTAGTATCGAGCGGGGGGGCCGAAAGACCCAGGACTTC.